This T cell receptor (beta chain) was observed in a study of shared clonotypes between healthy human individuals. Here immunoSEQ multiplex PCR was the method, and the copy in TCRdb shows in-frame clones only, minus some. This table has roughly 2.4 million clones, approximately 96% appearing once. From germline, CDR1 is MNHNS and CDR2 SASEGT. The CDR3 spans 14 residues. Germline trimming cut 5 bases from V and 6 bases from J; bases unmatched to any gene: 8. The V call is TRBV6-1, the J call TRBJ2-5, with 8 positions matching TRBD2. This receptor was obtained from a young man in good health. The sequenced sample was naive CD4+ T cells sorted from blood. The subset here: CD45RA+ positively selected. In DNA, the CDR3 is TGTGCCAGCAGTCCCCAAGGACTAGCTAAGACCCAGTACTTC. It encodes CASSPQGLAKTQYF.